This T cell receptor beta chain stems from a study of blood T cell repertoires in COVID-19. Across the whole study: Sites in the United States, Italy and Spain provided acute and convalescent COVID-19 samples. PBMCs, B-cell-depleted T cells, or T cells were the source of the cDNA or gDNA that made up the material.

The sample holds a few counts of this clone. In the original workflow: Amplification of reference gene primers was used by the study to estimate nucleated cell counts. Clones were sequenced by immunoSEQ multiplex PCR, and TCRdb holds only the in-frame ones, with some missing. V and J calls and clone size are as listed in that table; D and trimming were resolved from the DNA. The sample contains 300,000 or so clones, around 90% of which appear only once. Trimming took 0 bases from V and 6 from J, leaving 8 bases between them. The CDR3 covers 13 residues. Germline assignment: CDR1 SGHDN and CDR2 FVKESK.

The sequencing sample was made of peripheral blood. This receptor was identified in a man younger than 30 who had recovered from COVID-19. This chain links TRBV14 with TRBJ1-1; maybe TRBD1 (5 bases). The CDR3 DNA follows: TGTGCCAGCAGCCAAGATGTAGGGGCTGAAGCTTTCTTT. It is translated as CASSQDVGAEAFF. Full variable domain (outside the CDR3, taken from reference TRBV14 and TRBJ1-1): EAGVTQFPSHSVIEKGQTVTLRCDPISGHDNLYWYRRVMGKEIKFLLHFVKESKQDESGMPNNRFLAERTGGTYSTLKVQPAELEDSGVYFCASSQDVGAEAFFGQGTRLTVV.